Following are 7 T cell receptor beta chains from one sample sequenced in a study of blood T cell repertoires in COVID-19. The repertoire was sequenced with immunoSEQ multiplex PCR; TCRdb's copy has only in-frame clones and lacks some. Found here are more than 200,000 clones, around 86% of them singletons; the top ten hold 5.5% to 8.5%. Input material: PBMCs or T cells enriched from blood (not recorded which). Source of these receptors: a man younger than 40 in a cohort exposed to, infected with or recovered from COVID-19 (not recorded which).

The chain recombines TRBV11-2 with TRBJ1-3; D ambiguous. CDR3 length: 13 residues. The V gene's germline CDR1 is SGHAT and CDR2 FQNNGV. V was clipped by 6 bases and J by 4 bases, with 10 bases between them. This CDR3 is CASRRDVGNTIYF. The CDR3 coding sequence is TGTGCCAGCAGGAGGGATGTCGGAAACACCATATATTTT.

The chain has TRBV5-4 and TRBJ1-1, with D maybe TRBD1 (5 bases). CDR1 and CDR2 from the germline V gene are SGHNT and YYREEE (reference sequence). Trimming cost V 0 bases and J 0 bases, with 12 bases left between them. The CDR3 runs 16 residues. CDR3 sequence: CASSLVGGGLNTEAFF. The CDR3, as DNA: TGTGCCAGCAGCTTGGTCGGGGGGGGTTTGAACACTGAAGCTTTCTTT.

This clone was found once. The genes are TRBV28 and TRBJ1-1; TRBD1 aligns across 10 bases. CDR1 and CDR2 from the germline V gene are MDHEN and SYDVKM. CDR3 length: 15 residues. The J segment lost 5 bases and the V segment lost 6 bases, leaving 9 bases of the junction unmatched. DNA of the CDR3: TGTGCCAGCAGGCTTCGGGACAGGGGTAATACTGAAGCTTTCTTT. Translating it yields CASRLRDRGNTEAFF.

The V call is TRBV7-3, the J call TRBJ2-1, with D tentatively TRBD1 (6 bases). V lost 5 bases to trimming and J lost 3 bases, with 11 bases between them. CDR3 size: 14 residues. Germline values: CDR1 SGHTA, CDR2 FQGTGA. In nucleotides, the CDR3 is TGTGCCAGCAGCCATCGGGACAACTACAATGAGCAGTTCTTC. This translates into CASSHRDNYNEQFF.

V is TRBV27 and J is TRBJ2-1; 7 nucleotides match TRBD2. This CDR3 has 15 residues. Germline assignment: CDR1 MNHEY and CDR2 SMNVEV (reference sequence). V trimming: 5 bases; J trimming: 5 bases; junction bases outside the gene matches: 9. CDR3 in DNA: TGTGCCAGCAGTCGACAGCGCAGCGGGAACAATGAGCAGTTCTTC. It encodes CASSRQRSGNNEQFF.

This clone has just one count. This sequence joins TRBV28 and TRBJ1-1, with D unresolved. V lost 5 bases and J lost 8, with 9 bases in between. The CDR3 totals 11 residues. Germline lookup yields CDR1 MDHEN and CDR2 SYDVKM. CDR3 DNA: TGTGCCAGCAGTCTAGACGGGGAAGCTTTCTTT. It yields the protein CASSLDGEAFF.

The chain joins TRBV19 to TRBJ2-5; D perhaps matches TRBD1 (5 bases). V lost 10 bases, J lost 3 bases, and 15 bases lay in between. The CDR3 extends over 13 amino acids. Germline values: CDR1 LNHDA, CDR2 SQIVND (reference sequence). This chain's CDR3 is CATGRSTEETQYF. The CDR3 DNA is TGTGCCACCGGGCGGTCGACAGAAGAGACCCAGTACTTC.